One sample yielded the 23 T cell receptor beta chains listed below, sequenced in a study of glioma-infiltrating T cells (dated by TCRdb to 2015 to 2016). Sequencing relied on an Illumina MiSeq. TCR alpha and beta CDR3 regions were amplified with the iRepertoire nested amplicon-rescue multiplex PCR (arm-PCR) platform from RNA. TCRdb handled the public reads itself, with Q25 trimming in fastp and clone calling in MiXCR, and kept productive beta chains. Identical CDR3 proteins give one entry, which carries the most common genes and DNA. Recorded for this sample are approximately 93,000 distinct CDR3 sequences; roughly 40% of them occurred a single time. Of the sample, under 40% is held by the ten largest clones. Material: glioma tissue, nonneoplastic brain tissue, or PBMCs (not recorded which). The receptors were sampled from a human donor with low-grade glioma or glioblastoma, undergoing nonglioma brain surgery, or in good health (not recorded which).

This clonotype was seen at least ten times. The chain links TRBV20-1 to TRBJ2-1; TRBD2 matches 9 bases. V lost 4 bases to trimming and J lost 7 bases; unmatched junction nucleotides: 5. Germline CDR1 is DFQATT and CDR2 is SNEGSKA (reference sequence). The CDR3 is 13 amino acids. The CDR3 region has the DNA TGCAGTGCTATCGGGACTAGCATGAATGAGCAGTTCTTC. It yields the protein CSAIGTSMNEQFF.

The chain links TRBV28 to TRBJ1-5; D uncertain. Trimming shortened V by 3 bases and J by 7 bases, and 7 bases separated the two germline ends. Germline V gene lookup returns CDR1 MDHEN and CDR2 SYDVKM. The CDR3 extends over 12 amino acids. The CDR3 sequence is CASSFGRQPQHF. The CDR3 nucleotides are TGTGCCAGCAGTTTCGGCAGACAGCCCCAGCATTTT. The full variable domain, its missing parts supplied by reference TRBV28 and TRBJ1-5, is DVKVTQSSRYLVKRTGEKVFLECVQDMDHENMFWYRQDPGLGLRLIYFSYDVKMKEKGDIPEGYSVSREKKERFSLILESASTNQTSMYLCASSFGRQPQHFGDGTRLSIL.

This clonotype was counted ten times or more. This chain links TRBV18 with TRBJ2-3; weak D call: TRBD1 (5 bases). CDR1 is KGHSH and CDR2 is LQKENI in the germline V gene. This CDR3 is built from 14 residues. V was clipped by 1 base and J by 0 bases, with 5 bases between them. The CDR3 is CASSPQGSTDTQYF. CDR3 in DNA: TGTGCCAGCTCACCACAGGGGAGCACAGATACGCAGTATTTT.

This clonotype appeared many times. The chain couples TRBV20-1 to TRBJ2-5, with 10 bases that match TRBD2. Germline trimming cut 5 bases from V and 4 bases from J; bases unmatched to any gene: 7. Germline CDR1 DFQATT, CDR2 SNEGSKA (reference sequence). This CDR3 has 14 amino acids. The DNA for the CDR3 is TGCAGTGCTTTCTACCGACTAGCGGGAGAGACCCAGTACTTC. Its translation is CSAFYRLAGETQYF.

This clonotype was seen ten or more times. The conserved phenylalanine or tryptophan normally closing the CDR3 is absent here, so this likely arose from a read error. This sequence joins TRBV18 and TRBJ1-1, with D tentatively TRBD1 (5 bases). This CDR3 region has 15 residues. CDR1 and CDR2 from the germline V gene are KGHSH and LQKENI. Trimming left V 1 base short and J 0 bases short, with 9 bases between. CDR3 in amino acids: CASSPLDSMNTEAFL. The CDR3 DNA sequence: TGTGCCAGCTCACCACTCGACAGTATGAACACTGAAGCTTTCCTT.

The genes are TRBV9 and TRBJ2-7; 7 bases align to TRBD1. Unmatched junction bases numbered 6, after V lost 4 bases and J lost 2 bases. The CDR3 runs to 14 residues. Germline CDR1 is SGDLS and CDR2 is YYNGEE. The DNA of the CDR3 is TGTGCCAGCAGCATCCGGGACAGAGCCTACGAGCAGTACTTC. It encodes CASSIRDRAYEQYF.

For this clonotype: At one end, the junction sequence differs from germline, possibly due to a read error. The chain carries TRBV6-2 or TRBV6-3 and TRBJ1-1; D might be TRBD1 (6 bases). Germline CDR1 reads MNHEY; CDR2 reads SVGEGT. The CDR3 consists of 15 residues. CDR3 coding DNA: TGTGCCGGCAGTTACAGGGCCCTCCAGGGCACTGAAGCTTTCTTT. This gives the protein CAGSYRALQGTEAFF.

This clonotype was observed a handful of times. J is TRBJ2-3 and V is TRBV5-1, with 15 bases fitting TRBD2. The CDR3 is 20 residues long. Looked up from germline, CDR1 is SGHRS and CDR2 is YFSETQ. V shed 4 bases and J 0 bases; nucleotides not matched to a gene: 12. As DNA, the CDR3 is TGCGCCAGCAGCCGACGACAGGGACTAGCGGGGGGCCTGAGCACAGATACGCAGTATTTT. Translated: CASSRRQGLAGGLSTDTQYF.

This clonotype showed up many times. One junction end disagrees with the germline gene, perhaps due to a read error. This chain connects TRBV29-1 to TRBJ2-7; TRBD1 might be the D (6 bases). In germline, CDR1 is SQVTM, CDR2 ANQGSEA. This CDR3 region has 14 residues. In nucleotides, the CDR3 is TGCAGCGTTCAAGACCTGCAGGGGTTTGGCGAGCAGTACTTC. Its translation is CSVQDLQGFGEQYF.

This clonotype was counted many times. V gene TRBV12-3 or TRBV12-4 combines with J gene TRBJ2-1; D remains unclear. V shed 3 bases and J shed 6 bases, with 9 bases lying between them. The CDR3 spans 13 residues. The CDR3 region is CASSFPGLNEQFF. In nucleotides, the CDR3 is TGTGCCAGCAGTTTTCCGGGTCTCAATGAGCAGTTCTTC.

This clonotype was seen many times. J is TRBJ2-3 and V is TRBV11-2; D not certain. This CDR3 comprises 13 residues. Trimming removed 5 bases from V and 2 bases from J, with 8 bases in between. CDR1 and CDR2 (germline): SGHAT, FQNNGV. The CDR3 protein is CASSDRVTDTQYF. CDR3 nucleotides: TGTGCCAGCAGCGACCGGGTCACAGATACGCAGTATTTT. Drawing the rest from reference TRBV11-2 and TRBJ2-3, the complete variable domain is EAGVAQSPRYKIIEKRQSVAFWCNPISGHATLYWYQQILGQGPKLLIQFQNNGVVDDSQLPKDRFSAERLKGVDSTLKIQPAKLEDSAVYLCASSDRVTDTQYFGPGTRLTVL.

This clonotype was recorded many times. The rearrangement uses TRBV3-1 and TRBJ1-1, with a weak D call TRBD1 (5 bases). Germline V lookup: CDR1 LGHDT, CDR2 YNNKEL (reference sequence). Trimming pared 4 bases from V and 7 bases from J, leaving 19 bases between. This CDR3 has 15 residues. Here the CDR3 DNA reads TGTGCCAGCAGCCCCTTCTTGGGGGGAAGAGGTGAAGCTTTCTTT. This encodes CASSPFLGGRGEAFF.

J is TRBJ2-7 and V is TRBV5-1; possibly TRBD2 for D (5 bases). The CDR3 extends over 13 amino acids. The germline V gene has CDR1 SGHRS and CDR2 YFSETQ. V was pared by 1 base and J by 9 bases, with 14 bases between. CDR3 region: CASSLPPGGGQYF. In DNA form, the CDR3 reads TGCGCCAGCAGCTTGCCTCCCGGAGGTGGGCAGTACTTC.

The chain couples TRBV7-6 to TRBJ2-3; D is unclear. Trimming shortened V by 8 bases and J by 3 bases, and 18 bases separated the two germline ends. The germline V gene has CDR1 SGHVS and CDR2 FNYEAQ. This CDR3 region has 15 residues. CDR3 in amino acids: CASGSGDGQTDTQYF. The CDR3 DNA follows: TGTGCCAGCGGCTCGGGCGATGGCCAGACAGATACGCAGTATTTT.

This clonotype was seen a few times. V is TRBV10-3 and J is TRBJ2-3; TRBD2 matches at 12 bases. The trim removed 0 bases at V and 6 bases at J, leaving 4 bases unmatched. This CDR3 has 16 residues. Germline assignment: CDR1 ENHRY and CDR2 SYGVKD. Written as DNA, the CDR3 is TGTGCCATCAGTGAGTCGACTAGCGGGAGTACGGATACGCAGTATTTT. The encoded protein is CAISESTSGSTDTQYF.

The sample holds one count of this clonotype. The conserved final phenylalanine or tryptophan is absent from the CDR3, which likely points to a read error. The rearrangement joins TRBV24-1 to TRBJ2-7; 7 bases align to TRBD1. The length of the CDR3 is 14 residues. From germline, CDR1 is KGHDR and CDR2 SFDVKD. Here the CDR3 reads CATTDRTGPYEQYL. The DNA for the CDR3 is TGTGCCACCACTGATCGGACAGGTCCCTACGAGCAGTACCTC.

Notes on this clonotype: This likely comes from a read error, as the CDR3 has no conserved phenylalanine or tryptophan at its end. J is TRBJ2-2 and V is TRBV11-1; possible D gene TRBD2, 6 bases. V was cut by 4 bases and J by 3 bases, with 12 bases left in between. The CDR3 contains 15 residues. Germline V gene data show CDR1 as SGHAT and CDR2 as FQDESV (reference sequence). CDR3 in amino acids: CASSSGSGYTGELFL. CDR3 DNA: TGTGCCAGCAGCTCAGGTAGCGGCTACACCGGGGAGCTGTTTCTT.

This clonotype was seen many times. V is TRBV7-6 and J is TRBJ2-2, with D uncertain. Germline V gives CDR1 SGHVS, CDR2 FNYEAQ. The V and J ends lost 0 bases and 2 bases respectively, with 7 bases between them. This CDR3 has 15 amino acids. CDR3 protein: CASSLALGNTGELFF. The CDR3 DNA reads TGTGCCAGCAGCTTAGCGCTGGGTAACACCGGGGAGCTGTTTTTT.

This clonotype was seen once. Being one base from a much bigger clone, this may be a read error. The rearrangement links TRBV4-3 to TRBJ2-1; 11 positions match TRBD2. This CDR3 is 16 amino acids long. CDR1 LGHNA and CDR2 YSLEER come from the germline V gene. J lost 6 bases, V lost 5 bases, and 9 bases had no gene match. CDR3 amino acids: CASSLYTSGSGNEQFF. CDR3 sequence (DNA): TGCGCCAGCAGCTTGTATACTAGCGGGAGTGGCAATGAGCAGTTCTTC.

V and J are TRBV7-8 and TRBJ2-7; 8 bases align to TRBD2. Germline V lookup: CDR1 SGHVS, CDR2 FQNEAQ. The CDR3 covers 16 residues. The ends lost 4 bases at V and 0 bases at J; junction bases unmatched: 8. The CDR3 spells CASSSPGGGNSYEQYF. DNA of the CDR3: TGTGCCAGCAGCTCCCCCGGGGGGGGCAACTCCTACGAGCAGTACTTC.

As to this clonotype: A much larger clone lies a single base off, so this may be a read error. The chain has TRBV7-9 and TRBJ2-3; 9 positions match TRBD2. Germline CDR1 and CDR2: SEHNR and FQNEAQ (reference sequence). The CDR3 extends over 18 amino acids. V lost 8 bases, J lost 0 bases, and 15 bases stayed unmatched. The CDR3 is CASENSGRWVSSTDTQYF. The CDR3 DNA sequence: TGTGCCAGCGAGAATAGCGGGAGATGGGTGTCTAGCACAGATACGCAGTATTTT.

The rearrangement uses TRBV6-2 or TRBV6-3 and TRBJ1-1; maybe TRBD1 (6 bases). The CDR3 is 15 amino acids. V was shortened by 6 bases and J by 4 bases, with 18 bases between the two germline ends. Germline CDR1 reads MNHEY; CDR2 reads SVGEGT. CDR3 sequence: CASRVGGARGTEAFF. The CDR3 coding sequence is TGTGCCAGCAGGGTCGGGGGGGCCCGGGGCACTGAAGCTTTCTTT.

At least ten counts were recorded for this clonotype. V usage is TRBV7-7 and J usage is TRBJ1-3, with D possibly matching TRBD1 (6 bases). The germline CDR1 and CDR2 sequences are SSHAT and FNYEAQ (reference sequence). The V gene lost 5 bases and the J gene lost 0 bases, with 20 bases spanning the gap. The CDR3 loop spans 18 amino acids. This CDR3 is CASSIREGGADSGNTIYF. CDR3 in DNA: TGTGCCAGCAGCATCCGAGAAGGGGGGGCGGACTCTGGAAACACCATATATTTT.